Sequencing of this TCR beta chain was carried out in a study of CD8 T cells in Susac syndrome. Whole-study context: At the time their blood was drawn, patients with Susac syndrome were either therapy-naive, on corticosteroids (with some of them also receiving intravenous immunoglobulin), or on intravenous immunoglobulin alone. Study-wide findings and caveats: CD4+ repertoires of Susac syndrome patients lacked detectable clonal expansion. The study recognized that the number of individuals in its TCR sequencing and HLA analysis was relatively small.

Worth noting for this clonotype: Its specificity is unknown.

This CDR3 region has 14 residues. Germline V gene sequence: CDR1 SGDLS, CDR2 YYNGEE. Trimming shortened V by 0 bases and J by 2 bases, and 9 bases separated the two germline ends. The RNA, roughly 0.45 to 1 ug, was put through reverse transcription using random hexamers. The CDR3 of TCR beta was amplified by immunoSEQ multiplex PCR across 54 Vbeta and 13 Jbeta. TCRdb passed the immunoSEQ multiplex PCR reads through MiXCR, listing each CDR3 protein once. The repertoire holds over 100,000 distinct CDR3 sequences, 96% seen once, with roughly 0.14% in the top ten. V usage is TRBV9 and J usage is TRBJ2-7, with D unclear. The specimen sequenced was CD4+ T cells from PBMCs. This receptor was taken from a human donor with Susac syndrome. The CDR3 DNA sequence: TGTGCCAGCAGCGTAGATAAGGGTGCCTACGAGCAGTACTTC. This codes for CASSVDKGAYEQYF.